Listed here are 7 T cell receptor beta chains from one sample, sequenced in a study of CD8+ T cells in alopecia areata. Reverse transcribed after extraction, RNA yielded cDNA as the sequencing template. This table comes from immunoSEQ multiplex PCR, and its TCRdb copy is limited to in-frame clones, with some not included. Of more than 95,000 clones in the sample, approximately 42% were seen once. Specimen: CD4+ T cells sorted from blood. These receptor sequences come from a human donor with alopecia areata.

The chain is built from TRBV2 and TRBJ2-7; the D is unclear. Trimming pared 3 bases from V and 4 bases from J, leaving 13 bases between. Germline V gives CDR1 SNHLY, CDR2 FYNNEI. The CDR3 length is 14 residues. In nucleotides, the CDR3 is TGTGCCAGCAGTGAGCGACACCATGAGTACGAGCAGTACTTC. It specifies CASSERHHEYEQYF.

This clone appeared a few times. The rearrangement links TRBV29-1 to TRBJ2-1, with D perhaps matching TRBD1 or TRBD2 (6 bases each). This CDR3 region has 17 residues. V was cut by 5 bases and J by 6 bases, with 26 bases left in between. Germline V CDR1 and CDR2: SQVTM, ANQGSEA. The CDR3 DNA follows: TGCAGCGTTTTGGGGGCATCGAGGAAAGGAGGGCTCAATGAGCAGTTCTTC. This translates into CSVLGASRKGGLNEQFF.

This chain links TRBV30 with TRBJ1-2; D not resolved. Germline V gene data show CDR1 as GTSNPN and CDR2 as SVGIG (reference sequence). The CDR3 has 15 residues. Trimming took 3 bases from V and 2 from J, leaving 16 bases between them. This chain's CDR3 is CAWRSPGRINYGYTF. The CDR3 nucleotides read TGTGCCTGGAGGAGTCCCGGACGGATAAACTATGGCTACACCTTC.

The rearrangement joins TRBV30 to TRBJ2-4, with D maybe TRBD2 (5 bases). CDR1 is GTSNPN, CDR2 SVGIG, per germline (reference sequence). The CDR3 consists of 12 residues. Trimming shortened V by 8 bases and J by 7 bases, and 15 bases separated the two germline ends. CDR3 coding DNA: TGTGCCCTACGGGGTGTGGAGAACATTCAGTACTTC. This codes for CALRGVENIQYF.

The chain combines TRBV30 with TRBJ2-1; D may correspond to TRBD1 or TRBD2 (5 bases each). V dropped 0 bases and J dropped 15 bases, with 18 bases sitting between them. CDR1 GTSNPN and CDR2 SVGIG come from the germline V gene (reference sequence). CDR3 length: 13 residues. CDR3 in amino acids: CAWSVSFRDGGFF. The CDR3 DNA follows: TGTGCCTGGAGTGTATCCTTCCGGGATGGGGGGTTCTTC.

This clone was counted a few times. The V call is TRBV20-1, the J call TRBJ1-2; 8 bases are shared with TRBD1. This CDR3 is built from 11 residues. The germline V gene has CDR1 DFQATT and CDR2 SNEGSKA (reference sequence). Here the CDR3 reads CRGQAVDGYTF. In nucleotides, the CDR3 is TGCAGGGGACAGGCGGTGGATGGCTACACCTTC.

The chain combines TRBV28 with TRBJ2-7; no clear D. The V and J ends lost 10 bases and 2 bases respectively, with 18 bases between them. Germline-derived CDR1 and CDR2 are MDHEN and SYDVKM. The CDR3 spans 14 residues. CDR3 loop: CANQDPRRPYEQYF. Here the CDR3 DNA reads TGTGCCAACCAAGACCCTCGACGCCCCTACGAGCAGTACTTC.